Presented here are 18 T cell receptor beta chains from one specimen sequenced in a study of T cell clonality in common variable immunodeficiency. Some clones are missing from TCRdb's copy, which holds only in-frame ones; the method was immunoSEQ multiplex PCR. This sample has about 50,000 clones, each found more than once. Sequences were obtained from peripheral blood mononuclear cells. All receptors derive from a person aged 18 to 70 in good health.

This clone has ten or more counts. Read sequence stops 3 residues before the CDR3 end, and the germline J gene provides the missing end. The V gene is TRBV12-3 or TRBV12-4, the J gene TRBJ2-7; TRBD1 might be the D (6 bases). Trimming stripped 6 bases from V and 0 bases from J, with 12 bases between. The length of the CDR3 is 14 residues. The CDR3 DNA, read in part, is TGTGCCAGCAGACCCACAGGGCGCTCCTACGAG. This sequence encodes CASRPTGRSYE. The CDR3 in full is CASRPTGRSYEQYF.

This clone was seen repeatedly, ten times or more. The read ends 3 residues shy of where the CDR3 ends; the end is completed using the germline J gene. The J gene is TRBJ2-1, the V gene TRBV30; 10 bases map to TRBD2. This CDR3 contains 14 residues. Losses at the gene ends were 0 bases for V and 7 bases for J; bases not matched to a gene: 3. The germline gives CDR1 GTSNPN, CDR2 SVGIG (reference sequence). The sequenced CDR3 bases are TGTGCCTGGAGTGTACTAGCGGGAAATAATGAG. Its protein product is CAWSVLAGNNE. The entire CDR3 reads CAWSVLAGNNEQFF.

This clone was seen ten or more times. CDR3 region: CASRNGSFGDTQYF. The DNA read from the CDR3 is TGCGCCAGTAGAAACGGGTCTTTTGGCGATACG. J is TRBJ2-3 and V is TRBV10-2; D is unresolved. The sequence runs out 3 residues before the end of the CDR3; the remainder is reconstructed from the germline J gene. The CDR3 runs to 14 residues. Per the germline V gene, CDR1 is WSHSY and CDR2 is SAAADI. V was shortened by 9 bases and J by 6 bases, with 19 bases between the two germline ends.

This clone was recorded many times. The read is 3 residues too short to cover the CDR3 end, so that end is filled in from the germline J gene. V is TRBV9 and J is TRBJ2-7; 9 positions match TRBD1. The CDR3 runs to 14 residues. CDR1 and CDR2 from the germline V gene are SGDLS and YYNGEE. V lost 4 bases to trimming and J lost 6 bases; unmatched junction nucleotides: 8. The part of the CDR3 DNA that was read is TGTGCCAGCAGCACGCGGGACAGGGTGCTCGAG. Translated, it gives CASSTRDRVLE. The whole CDR3 protein reads CASSTRDRVLEQYF.

This clone was counted many times. The germline gene is not matched at one end of the junction; a read error may be the cause. The read ends 3 residues shy of where the CDR3 ends; the end is completed using the germline J gene. This chain connects TRBV30 to TRBJ1-4; D may be TRBD1 (6 bases). This CDR3 has 15 amino acids. Germline CDR1 and CDR2: GTSNPN and SVGIG (reference sequence). The CDR3: CAWSTSGTTNEKLFF. The covered CDR3 bases are TGTGCCTGGAGTACTTCCGGGACAACGAATGAAAAA.

This clone was counted many times. The CDR3 goes on 3 residues after the read ends, and that part is filled in from the germline J gene. This chain connects TRBV30 to TRBJ1-6; D remains unclear. Germline CDR1 is GTSNPN and CDR2 is SVGIG (reference sequence). Trimming took 4 bases from V and 6 from J, leaving 7 bases between them. This CDR3 comprises 12 residues. The chain's CDR3 is CAWTRGNSPLHF. The CDR3 DNA, read in part, is TGTGCCTGGACACGGGGTAATTCACCC.

This clone was counted at least ten times. The read stops 3 residues short of the end of the CDR3; the missing end is completed from the germline J gene. This chain uses TRBV5-1 with TRBJ2-5; unclear D gene. CDR3 length equals 13 residues. CDR1 and CDR2 (germline): SGHRS, YFSETQ. Trimming took off 2 bases at V and 5 bases at J, with 10 bases between the two ends. The sequenced CDR3 bases are TGCGCCAGCAGCTTTGGGCCTGCGGAGACC. Its translation is CASSFGPAET. Given in full, the CDR3 is CASSFGPAETQYF.

This clone has a count of ten or more. The read ends 3 residues early relative to the CDR3; the germline J gene fills the gap. V gene TRBV2 combines with J gene TRBJ2-1; 7 nucleotides align to TRBD1. CDR1 and CDR2 (germline): SNHLY, FYNNEI. V was pared by 7 bases and J by 4 bases, with 10 bases of the junction left unmatched. The CDR3 runs 15 residues. CDR3 bases read: TGTGCCAGCACCCCCAGACAGGGATTATACAATGAG. Translated, it gives CASTPRQGLYNE. From start to end, the CDR3 is CASTPRQGLYNEQFF. Based on the CDR3 plus reference TRBV2 and TRBJ2-1, the full variable domain is EPEVTQTPSHQVTQMGQEVILRCVPISNHLYFYWYRQILGQKVEFLVSFYNNEISEKSEIFDDQFSVERPDGSNFTLKIRSTKLEDSAMYFCASTPRQGLYNEQFFGPGTRLTVL.

For this clone: The read ends 3 residues before the CDR3 terminus; that terminus is restored from the germline J gene. This chain connects TRBV19 to TRBJ2-4; tentative D call: TRBD2 (6 bases). This CDR3 comprises 16 residues. Trimming took off 11 bases at V and 0 bases at J, with 20 bases between the two ends. Per the germline V gene, CDR1 is LNHDA and CDR2 is SQIVND (reference sequence). CDR3 sequence: CAPSLGGGVAKNIQYF. CDR3 DNA (partial): TGTGCCCCCTCCCTGGGCGGAGGGGTAGCCAAAAACATT.

This clone came up many times. The read halts 3 residues ahead of the CDR3 end, with the missing end drawn from the germline J gene. The J gene is TRBJ2-7, the V gene TRBV19, with TRBD1 identical over 7 bases. The CDR3 runs 17 residues. The V segment lost 8 bases and the J segment 1 base; nucleotides outside the gene matches: 17. Germline values: CDR1 LNHDA, CDR2 SQIVND (reference sequence). Here the CDR3 reads CASALETGVGVSYEQYF. The CDR3 DNA, read in part, is TGTGCCAGTGCCCTCGAAACAGGGGTTGGGGTATCCTACGAG.

The sample holds many counts of this clone. The read terminates 3 residues ahead of where the CDR3 ends, so the germline J gene completes it. This chain joins TRBV30 and TRBJ1-1, with TRBD1 as a possible D gene (5 bases). Germline values: CDR1 GTSNPN, CDR2 SVGIG (reference sequence). There are 12 residues in the CDR3. The V and J ends lost 2 bases and 7 bases respectively, with 11 bases between them. CDR3 bases read: TGTGCCTGGAGTTTAGGGGCTGTTGAA. Translating it yields CAWSLGAVE. The full CDR3 protein is CAWSLGAVEAFF.

This clone was detected a few times. The DNA ends 3 residues before the CDR3 does, and the rest of the CDR3 is filled in from the germline J gene. The J gene is TRBJ1-5, the V gene TRBV10-2; D not resolved. Per the germline V gene, CDR1 is WSHSY and CDR2 is SAAADI. Trimming removed 3 bases from V and 5 bases from J, with 5 bases in between. CDR3 length: 12 amino acids. CDR3 residues: CASSDGDQPQHF. Incomplete CDR3 DNA: TGCGCCAGCAGTGACGGTGATCAGCCC.

Regarding this clone: Read data end 3 residues before the CDR3 end; the end is taken from the germline J gene. The V and J genes are TRBV7-9 and TRBJ2-7, with unresolved D. There are 13 residues in the CDR3. The V end lost 6 bases, the J end lost 3 bases, and 12 bases lay between the germline ends. CDR1 and CDR2 (germline): SEHNR, FQNEAQ (reference sequence). Here the CDR3 reads CASRTTEHYEQYF. The covered CDR3 bases are TGTGCCAGCAGGACAACAGAGCACTACGAG.

In this sample, this clone turned up many times. The CDR3 goes on 3 residues after the read ends, and that part is filled in from the germline J gene. The V call is TRBV5-1, the J call TRBJ1-1; D is unclear. CDR3 length: 13 amino acids. CDR1 SGHRS and CDR2 YFSETQ come from the germline V gene. V was pared by 0 bases and J by 3 bases, with 6 bases between. CDR3 DNA (partial): TGCGCCAGCAGCTTGGAGCAGGACACTGAA. Translated: CASSLEQDTE. The full CDR3 is CASSLEQDTEAFF.

This clone was observed a few times. The read falls 3 residues short of the CDR3 end, and the missing part is taken from the germline J gene. The chain carries TRBV7-9 and TRBJ1-2, with D unresolved. Germline V gene data show CDR1 as SEHNR and CDR2 as FQNEAQ (reference sequence). The CDR3 covers 10 residues. The germline V and J ends were trimmed by 5 bases and 4 bases, with 2 bases remaining between them. This CDR3 reads CASSLYGYTF. CDR3 bases read: TGTGCCAGCAGCCTCTATGGC.

There are many counts of this clone. The DNA ends 3 residues before the CDR3 does, and the rest of the CDR3 is filled in from the germline J gene. The V and J genes are TRBV11-2 and TRBJ2-7; D is unresolved. The V gene lost 7 bases and the J gene lost 2 bases, with 9 bases spanning the gap. CDR3 length: 12 residues. Germline CDR1 and CDR2: SGHAT and FQNNGV. The sequenced CDR3 bases are TGTGCCAGCACCAAAAGCCCCTACGAG. This translates into CASTKSPYE. The complete CDR3 reads CASTKSPYEQYF.

This clone was seen at least ten times. The read gets to within 3 residues of the CDR3 end, and the germline J gene fills in the rest. This chain uses TRBV19 with TRBJ2-7; the match to TRBD2 covers 9 bases. The CDR3 spans 14 residues. In germline, CDR1 is LNHDA, CDR2 SQIVND (reference sequence). Losses at the gene ends were 7 bases for V and 3 bases for J; bases not matched to a gene: 7. The sequenced part of the CDR3 DNA is TGTGCCAGTACGGCGGGAGGGCCAGTCTACGAG. Protein product: CASTAGGPVYE. The full-length CDR3 reads as CASTAGGPVYEQYF.

In its sample, this clone was seen many times. The observed sequence ends 3 residues before the CDR3 terminus, with the missing tail filled in from the germline J gene. The gene calls are TRBV10-1 and TRBJ1-2, with D perhaps TRBD1 (5 bases). Germline V gives CDR1 WNHNN, CDR2 SYGVQD (reference sequence). V gave up 4 bases and J gave up 5 bases, with 8 bases separating them. This CDR3 has 12 amino acids. The CDR3 sequence is CASSVSGYGYTF. Incomplete CDR3 DNA: TGCGCCAGCAGTGTTTCAGGGTATGGC.